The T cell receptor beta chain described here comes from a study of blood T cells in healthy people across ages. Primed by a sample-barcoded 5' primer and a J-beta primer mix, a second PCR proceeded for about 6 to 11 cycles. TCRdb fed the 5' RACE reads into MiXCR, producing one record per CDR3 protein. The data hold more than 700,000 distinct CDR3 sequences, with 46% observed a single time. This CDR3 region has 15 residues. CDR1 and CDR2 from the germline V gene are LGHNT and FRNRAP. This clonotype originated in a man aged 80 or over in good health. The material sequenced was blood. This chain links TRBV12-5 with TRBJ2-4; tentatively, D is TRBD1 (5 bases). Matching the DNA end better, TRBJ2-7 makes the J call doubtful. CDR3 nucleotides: TGTGCTAGTGGTTTGGTAGGGGCAGCCTCCTACGAGCAGTACTTC. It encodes CASGLVGAASYEQYF.